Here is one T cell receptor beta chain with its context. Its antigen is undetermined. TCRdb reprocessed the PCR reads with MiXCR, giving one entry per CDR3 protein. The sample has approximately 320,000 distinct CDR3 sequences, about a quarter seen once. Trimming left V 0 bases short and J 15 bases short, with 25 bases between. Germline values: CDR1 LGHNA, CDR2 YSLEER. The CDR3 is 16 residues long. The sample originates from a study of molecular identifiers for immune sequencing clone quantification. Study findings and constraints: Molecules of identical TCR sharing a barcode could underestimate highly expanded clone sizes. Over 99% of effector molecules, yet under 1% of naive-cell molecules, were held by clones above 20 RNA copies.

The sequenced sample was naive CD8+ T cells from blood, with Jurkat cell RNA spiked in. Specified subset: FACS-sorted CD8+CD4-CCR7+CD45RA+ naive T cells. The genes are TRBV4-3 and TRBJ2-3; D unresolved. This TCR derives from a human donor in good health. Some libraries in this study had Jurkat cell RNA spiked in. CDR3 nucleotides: TGCGCCAGCAGCCAAGATAAGACCCGGGCAGTAAATACCCAATATTTT. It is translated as CASSQDKTRAVNTQYF.